Presented here are 21 T cell receptor beta chains from one specimen sequenced in a study of early T cells in non-severe SARS-CoV-2 infection. MiXCR, run by TCRdb on the 5' RACE reads, gives a single entry per CDR3 protein. The sample contains about 48,000 distinct CDR3 sequences, 6.5% to 9.5% of which appear only once. The sample consisted of whole blood. These receptor sequences come from an adult who was a healthcare worker with PCR-confirmed SARS-CoV-2 infection or an uninfected control (not recorded which).

The chain recombines TRBV9 with TRBJ2-3, with D unclear. From germline, CDR1 is SGDLS and CDR2 YYNGEE. The V and J ends lost 1 base and 0 bases respectively, with 15 bases between them. CDR3 size: 17 residues. The CDR3: CASSVLELPTSTDTQYF. In nucleotides, the CDR3 is TGTGCCAGCAGCGTATTAGAGTTACCGACTAGCACAGATACGCAGTATTTT.

This clonotype was picked up many times. The chain combines TRBV19 with TRBJ1-5; weak D call: TRBD1 (5 bases). The germline gives CDR1 LNHDA, CDR2 SQIVND (reference sequence). The CDR3 runs to 14 residues. With 8 bases removed from V and 0 bases from J, the gap between germline ends came to 11 bases. The CDR3 region is CASGDGYSNQPQHF. The CDR3 region has the DNA TGTGCCAGTGGGGACGGATATAGCAATCAGCCCCAGCATTTT.

This clonotype was seen at least ten times. The chain links TRBV19 to TRBJ1-2; weak D call: TRBD1 (6 bases). The CDR3 has 13 residues. The germline gives CDR1 LNHDA, CDR2 SQIVND (reference sequence). V lost 4 bases, J lost 8 bases, and 14 bases lay in between. The CDR3 nucleotides are TGTGCCAGTAGTACTCAGGGGCTTGGCGGCTACACCTTC. Its protein is CASSTQGLGGYTF. Complete variable domain (other parts from reference TRBV19 and TRBJ1-2): DGGITQSPKYLFRKEGQNVTLSCEQNLNHDAMYWYRQDPGQGLRLIYYSQIVNDFQKGDIAEGYSVSREKKESFPLTVTSAQKNPTAFYLCASSTQGLGGYTFGSGTRLTVV.

In this sample, this clonotype turned up many times. This chain uses TRBV24-1 with TRBJ2-2, with 7 nucleotides matching TRBD1. The CDR3 contains 14 residues. The germline V gene encodes CDR1 KGHDR and CDR2 SFDVKD. Trimming took 6 bases from V and 8 from J; bases not matched to a gene: 8. CDR3 protein: CATSSSGGQGELFF. DNA for the CDR3: TGTGCCACCAGTTCCTCAGGGGGACAAGGGGAGCTGTTTTTT.

This clonotype was picked up many times. The chain joins TRBV14 to TRBJ2-1, with D unclear. Germline CDR1 SGHDN, CDR2 FVKESK. The CDR3 is 14 residues long. The V end was cut by 1 base, the J end by 5 bases, with 9 bases between. The CDR3 coding sequence is TGTGCCAGCAGCCAAGGGCAGCTCCACAATGAGCAGTTCTTC. It specifies CASSQGQLHNEQFF.

The V gene is TRBV5-6, the J gene TRBJ2-7, with D possibly TRBD1 on 5 matching bases. V dropped 5 bases and J dropped 2 bases, with 11 bases sitting between them. Germline CDR1 is SGHDT and CDR2 is YYEEEE. The CDR3 is made up of 13 amino acids. DNA of the CDR3: TGTGCCAGCAGACGACAGAGCGCCTACGAGCAGTACTTC. Protein product: CASRRQSAYEQYF.

This clonotype was recorded many times. The chain links TRBV5-1 to TRBJ2-2; 10 bases are shared with TRBD1. Germline CDR1 SGHRS, CDR2 YFSETQ. The CDR3 contains 13 residues. V lost 7 bases, J lost 3 bases, and 0 bases stayed unmatched. This CDR3 reads CASGTGDTGELFF. The CDR3 bases are TGCGCCAGCGGGACAGGGGACACCGGGGAGCTGTTTTTT.

The CDR3 sequence: CSVGRRYNEQFF. The CDR3, as DNA: TGCAGCGTAGGAAGAAGGTACAATGAGCAGTTCTTC. This chain uses TRBV29-1 with TRBJ2-1; D is ambiguous. The CDR3 has 12 amino acids. Germline values: CDR1 SQVTM, CDR2 ANQGSEA. The V and J ends lost 6 bases and 4 bases respectively, with 10 bases between them.

V and J are TRBV10-3 and TRBJ1-5, with 8 bases matching TRBD1. V lost 4 bases and J lost 7; bases outside the gene matches: 6. Germline V CDR1 and CDR2: ENHRY, SYGVKD. CDR3 length: 14 residues. This CDR3 reads CAISARGQGQPQHF. The CDR3 DNA reads TGTGCCATCAGTGCCAGGGGGCAGGGGCAGCCCCAGCATTTT.

This clonotype was observed a few times. CDR3 in amino acids: CASSERGIGQGNEQFF. DNA of the CDR3: TGTGCCAGCAGCGAAAGGGGCATTGGACAGGGAAATGAGCAGTTCTTC. The chain recombines TRBV7-3 with TRBJ2-1, with 8 nucleotides matching TRBD1. The CDR3 covers 16 residues. Per the germline V gene, CDR1 is SGHTA and CDR2 is FQGTGA. After removal of 5 bases from V and 7 bases from J, the junction contained 13 bases not matched to a gene.

The CDR3 bases are TGTGCCAGCAGCGGTACTAGCACAGATACGCAGTATTTT. It codes for CASSGTSTDTQYF. The chain carries TRBV3-2 and TRBJ2-3. TRBV3-2 counts as a pseudogene. The CDR3 spans 13 residues.

This clonotype showed up many times. The V call is TRBV12-3 or TRBV12-4, the J call TRBJ2-1; D is perhaps TRBD2 (5 bases). This CDR3 is 14 amino acids long. V gave up 5 bases and J gave up 2 bases, with 10 bases separating them. In DNA form, the CDR3 reads TGTGCCAGCAGTCCGAGCGGTACCTACAATGAGCAGTTCTTC. Its translation: CASSPSGTYNEQFF.

This clonotype came up a few times. V gene TRBV4-3 combines with J gene TRBJ2-3; D might be TRBD1 (5 bases). The CDR3 is 18 residues long. CDR1 and CDR2 from the germline V gene are LGHNA and YSLEER. Trimming pared 0 bases from V and 1 base from J, leaving 17 bases between. In DNA form, the CDR3 reads TGCGCCAGCAGCCAAGATTGGGGCGTTGGGTCTCGCACAGATACGCAGTATTTT. Its translation: CASSQDWGVGSRTDTQYF.

Only a few counts were recorded for this clonotype. The chain carries TRBV14 and TRBJ1-5; TRBD1 agrees at 9 bases. V trimming: 3 bases; J trimming: 3 bases; junction bases outside the gene matches: 3. Germline V gene lookup returns CDR1 SGHDN and CDR2 FVKESK. The length of the CDR3 is 15 residues. The chain's CDR3 is CASSQGQGPNQPQHF. CDR3 nucleotides: TGTGCCAGCAGCCAGGGACAGGGACCCAATCAGCCCCAGCATTTT. Filled out from reference TRBV14 and TRBJ1-5, the complete variable domain reads EAGVTQFPSHSVIEKGQTVTLRCDPISGHDNLYWYRRVMGKEIKFLLHFVKESKQDESGMPNNRFLAERTGGTYSTLKVQPAELEDSGVYFCASSQGQGPNQPQHFGDGTRLSIL.

The sample holds many counts of this clonotype. The genes are TRBV6-6 and TRBJ2-3, with D perhaps TRBD1 (5 bases). CDR3 length: 14 residues. Germline V gene sequence: CDR1 MNHNY, CDR2 SVGAGI (reference sequence). The V and J ends lost 6 bases and 0 bases respectively, with 10 bases between them. CDR3 DNA sequence: TGTGCCAGCAGGTGGGGCAGTAGCACAGATACGCAGTATTTT. This encodes CASRWGSSTDTQYF.

The chain is built from TRBV3-1 and TRBJ2-2; 9 nucleotides match TRBD2. V shed 1 base and J 4 bases; nucleotides not matched to a gene: 4. The CDR3 length is 16 residues. CDR1 and CDR2 from the germline V gene are LGHDT and YNNKEL (reference sequence). CDR3 amino acids: CASSQVRGGVTGELFF. CDR3 coding DNA: TGTGCCAGCAGCCAAGTTCGCGGGGGGGTCACCGGGGAGCTGTTTTTT.

This clonotype appeared a few times. The chain is built from TRBV2 and TRBJ2-3; the D is unclear. Per the germline V gene, CDR1 is SNHLY and CDR2 is FYNNEI. The CDR3 has 14 amino acids. V lost 7 bases to trimming and J lost 2 bases, with 13 bases between them. The CDR3, as DNA: TGTGCCAGCACCCGGCCTTACTCCACAGATACGCAGTATTTT. Amino acids: CASTRPYSTDTQYF.

Ten or more counts support this clonotype. The chain has TRBV12-3 or TRBV12-4 and TRBJ1-6, with D tentatively TRBD1 (6 bases). V lost 5 bases and J lost 10, with 12 bases in between. The CDR3 has 13 residues. The CDR3 bases are TGTGCCAGCAGTACAGGGTCCAGCTCACCCCTCCACTTT. Amino acids: CASSTGSSSPLHF.

The chain recombines TRBV25-1 with TRBJ1-6; D is undetermined. This CDR3 is 15 amino acids long. The V end lost 0 bases, the J end lost 9 bases, and 12 bases lay between the germline ends. Germline assignment: CDR1 MGHDK and CDR2 SYGVNS. The CDR3 sequence: CASSEYIGGGSPLHF. CDR3 DNA sequence: TGTGCCAGCAGTGAATATATAGGTGGCGGTTCACCCCTCCACTTT.

This clonotype was counted ten times or more. The chain recombines TRBV6-6 with TRBJ2-3; 7 nucleotides match TRBD2. Germline assignment: CDR1 MNHNY and CDR2 SVGAGI (reference sequence). V was clipped by 0 bases and J by 3 bases; unmatched bases: 3. The CDR3 runs 15 residues. This chain's CDR3 is CASSYSGGWTDTQYF. CDR3 DNA sequence: TGTGCCAGCAGTTACTCCGGGGGGTGGACAGATACGCAGTATTTT.

This clonotype has just a few counts. This chain joins TRBV2 and TRBJ2-1, with 8 bases lining up with TRBD1. The CDR3 has 16 residues. The germline V gene encodes CDR1 SNHLY and CDR2 FYNNEI. The trim removed 6 bases at V and 7 bases at J, leaving 14 bases unmatched. The CDR3 loop reads CASRSSRTGSLNEQFF. The CDR3 DNA reads as TGTGCCAGCAGGTCATCTCGGACAGGGAGTTTGAATGAGCAGTTCTTC.